Shown below are 25 T cell receptor beta chains from a single sample sequenced in a study of control samples from healthy donors and cancer patients. The table came from immunoSEQ multiplex PCR; TCRdb's copy has only in-frame clones and leaves some out. The data show 140,000 to 150,000 clones, with 91% seen just once and roughly 3.2% held by the top ten. Sequencing was done on a sample of blood. The source of these receptors is a man aged 25 to 40 in good health.

V is TRBV5-6 and J is TRBJ1-5; D might be TRBD1 (6 bases). Trimming removed 0 bases at V and 5 bases at J, with 15 bases between. Germline-derived CDR1 and CDR2 are SGHDT and YYEEEE. The CDR3 is 16 residues long. As DNA, the CDR3 is TGTGCCAGCAGCTTGGACAGGAGGGACATTTATCAGCCCCAGCATTTT. It encodes CASSLDRRDIYQPQHF.

The sample holds one count of this clone. This chain links TRBV28 with TRBJ1-4; the D gene is possibly TRBD1 (5 bases). Germline loops: CDR1 MDHEN, CDR2 SYDVKM. This CDR3 contains 15 residues. Trimming removed 4 bases at V and 8 bases at J, with 17 bases between. CDR3 amino acids: CASSSLTQGGEKLFF. The CDR3 DNA is TGTGCCAGCAGTTCCCTCACCCAGGGCGGGGAAAAACTGTTTTTT.

The table lists this clone with a count of one. This chain joins TRBV2 and TRBJ1-2; D not certain. This CDR3 contains 13 residues. V was clipped by 7 bases and J by 0 bases, with 9 bases between them. The germline gives CDR1 SNHLY, CDR2 FYNNEI. CDR3 loop: CASIRAPNYGYTF. Written as DNA, the CDR3 is TGTGCCAGCATCCGAGCTCCTAACTATGGCTACACCTTC.

The chain joins TRBV12-5 to TRBJ1-2, with a tentative D call TRBD1 (5 bases). The germline CDR1 and CDR2 sequences are LGHNT and FRNRAP. The CDR3 totals 13 residues. Trimming took 3 bases from V and 8 from J, leaving 13 bases between them. The CDR3 sequence: CASGFETAYGYTF. CDR3 nucleotides: TGTGCTAGTGGTTTTGAGACAGCTTACGGCTACACCTTC.

The chain employs TRBV12-3 or TRBV12-4 and TRBJ1-2; the D is unclear. Deletions cut 3 bases from V and 8 bases from J, with 13 bases between. CDR3 length: 13 amino acids. CDR3 loop: CASSFAGRGGYTF. For the CDR3, the DNA is TGTGCCAGCAGTTTCGCGGGGAGAGGAGGCTACACCTTC.

The chain employs TRBV5-1 and TRBJ2-3; D call uncertain. This CDR3 spans 15 amino acids. The germline V gene has CDR1 SGHRS and CDR2 YFSETQ. The ends were cut back, 7 bases at V and 5 bases at J, with 20 bases in the middle. CDR3 region: CASALTSTFQDTQYF. The CDR3 DNA reads as TGCGCCAGCGCATTAACGTCCACTTTCCAAGATACGCAGTATTTT.

The rearrangement uses TRBV9 and TRBJ1-2; D is uncertain. From germline, CDR1 is SGDLS and CDR2 YYNGEE. The V end lost 4 bases, the J end lost 2 bases, and 18 bases lay between the germline ends. This CDR3 comprises 16 residues. CDR3 sequence (DNA): TGTGCCAGCAGCACAAGCGGGGTAGAAAAAAACTATGGCTACACCTTC. Translated, it gives CASSTSGVEKNYGYTF.

The chain recombines TRBV12-3 or TRBV12-4 with TRBJ1-1; perhaps TRBD1 as D (5 bases). CDR3 size: 12 residues. Trimming took 2 bases from V and 7 from J, leaving 8 bases between them. CDR3 protein: CASSLRGDEAFF. The CDR3 DNA reads TGTGCCAGCAGTTTACGAGGGGATGAAGCTTTCTTT.

Only one count was recorded for this clone. This chain uses TRBV5-6 with TRBJ1-2; 7 bases align to TRBD1. The ends lost 4 bases at V and 4 bases at J; junction bases unmatched: 7. Germline loops: CDR1 SGHDT, CDR2 YYEEEE. The CDR3 is 14 residues long. CDR3: CASSQRDRVYGYTF. The CDR3 coding sequence is TGTGCCAGCAGCCAGCGCGACAGGGTCTATGGCTACACCTTC.

The chain combines TRBV5-1 with TRBJ1-2; D gene ambiguous. Germline V lookup: CDR1 SGHRS, CDR2 YFSETQ. The CDR3 has 13 amino acids. Trimming left V 1 base short and J 6 bases short, with 10 bases between. DNA of the CDR3: TGCGCCAGCAGCTTGAACTCTTGGGATGGCTACACCTTC. This gives the protein CASSLNSWDGYTF.

This chain connects TRBV11-3 to TRBJ2-7; 7 bases agree with TRBD2. Germline V CDR1 and CDR2: SGHNT, YENEEA. V lost 5 bases and J lost 5; bases outside the gene matches: 3. The CDR3 loop spans 12 amino acids. CDR3 bases: TGTGCCAGCAGCGAACGGGGGGACGAGCAGTACTTC. Translated: CASSERGDEQYF.

The rearrangement joins TRBV27 to TRBJ1-4, with D perhaps TRBD1 (5 bases). Germline V CDR1 and CDR2: MNHEY, SMNVEV (reference sequence). The CDR3 spans 14 residues. The V and J ends lost 5 bases and 10 bases respectively, with 17 bases between them. The CDR3 coding sequence is TGTGCCAGCAGTCCCGGGACCTTGAGGGGAAAACTGTTTTTT. Translation gives CASSPGTLRGKLFF.

This CDR3 is CASSIALAGEQFF. CDR3 in DNA: TGTGCCAGTAGTATAGCACTAGCGGGGGAGCAGTTCTTC. This chain connects TRBV19 to TRBJ2-1; TRBD2 agrees at 10 bases. Germline CDR1 is LNHDA and CDR2 is SQIVND (reference sequence). V shed 1 base and J 10 bases; nucleotides not matched to a gene: 1. The CDR3 loop spans 13 amino acids.

The chain links TRBV12-5 to TRBJ2-1, with 14 bases aligning to TRBD2. Looked up from germline, CDR1 is LGHNT and CDR2 is FRNRAP. Trimming cost V 6 bases and J 7 bases; bases outside gene matches: 5. The CDR3 loop spans 15 amino acids. CDR3 sequence (DNA): TGTGCTAGTGGCCGACTAGCGGGGGGGCGGAATGAGCAGTTCTTC. Translation gives CASGRLAGGRNEQFF. The whole variable domain, filled in from reference TRBV12-5 and TRBJ2-1, reads DARVTQTPRHKVTEMGQEVTMRCQPILGHNTVFWYRQTMMQGLELLAYFRNRAPLDDSGMPKDRFSAEMPDATLATLKIQPSEPRDSAVYFCASGRLAGGRNEQFFGPGTRLTVL.

The gene calls are TRBV6-6 and TRBJ2-7; the match to TRBD1 covers 7 bases. V shed 6 bases, J shed 2 bases, and the junction held 13 bases outside the gene matches. The CDR3 consists of 16 residues. Germline V gene sequence: CDR1 MNHNY, CDR2 SVGAGI (reference sequence). This CDR3 is CASSRREGASTYEQYF. The CDR3 DNA is TGTGCCAGCAGCCGTCGTGAGGGGGCGTCTACCTACGAGCAGTACTTC.

The chain couples TRBV11-3 to TRBJ2-2; D is perhaps TRBD2 (5 bases). V dropped 0 bases and J dropped 0 bases, with 11 bases sitting between them. The germline gives CDR1 SGHNT, CDR2 YENEEA. The CDR3 consists of 17 residues. The CDR3 DNA reads TGTGCCAGCAGCTTAGAATCGGGGAAGACGAACACCGGGGAGCTGTTTTTT. Encoded protein: CASSLESGKTNTGELFF.

The chain employs TRBV5-1 and TRBJ1-2; no reliable D call. This CDR3 is built from 14 residues. Trimming stripped 0 bases from V and 2 bases from J, with 8 bases between. In germline, CDR1 is SGHRS, CDR2 YFSETQ. CDR3 DNA: TGCGCCAGCAGCTTGGAAGGCACCAACTATGGCTACACCTTC. This gives the protein CASSLEGTNYGYTF.

The chain has TRBV30 and TRBJ2-7; possibly TRBD1 for D (5 bases). CDR1 GTSNPN and CDR2 SVGIG come from the germline V gene (reference sequence). V lost 0 bases and J lost 2, with 8 bases in between. This CDR3 contains 13 residues. CDR3 in amino acids: CAWSVQGPYEQYF. CDR3 bases: TGTGCCTGGAGTGTGCAGGGCCCCTACGAGCAGTACTTC.

V and J are TRBV19 and TRBJ1-3; no reliable D call. Between the trimmed V and J ends, which lost 6 bases and 1 base, there was a span of 10 bases. Germline-derived CDR1 and CDR2 are LNHDA and SQIVND (reference sequence). This CDR3 region has 14 residues. CDR3 residues: CASSNRGSGNTIYF. Written as DNA, the CDR3 is TGTGCCAGTAGCAACCGAGGGTCTGGAAACACCATATATTTT.

A remark on this clone: This may be a read error: a much more frequent sequence differs by one nucleotide. The chain carries TRBV6-2 or TRBV6-3 and TRBJ1-2; D gene unclear. Per germline, CDR1 MNHEY and CDR2 SVGEGT. V lost 2 bases and J lost 1, with 2 bases in between. This CDR3 is built from 12 residues. Here the CDR3 DNA reads TGTGCCAGCAGTTACAGTAACTATGGCTACACCTTC. It yields the protein CASSYSNYGYTF.

V and J are TRBV28 and TRBJ2-7; D might be TRBD1 or TRBD2, each matching 5 bases. From germline, CDR1 is MDHEN and CDR2 SYDVKM. The CDR3 runs 13 residues. With 7 bases removed from V and 4 bases from J, the gap between germline ends came to 14 bases. This chain's CDR3 is CASTRGQGYEQYF. CDR3 coding DNA: TGTGCCAGCACCCGAGGGCAGGGTTACGAGCAGTACTTC.

V usage is TRBV28 and J usage is TRBJ2-3, with TRBD2 matching 7 bases. The trim removed 5 bases at V and 2 bases at J, leaving 7 bases unmatched. CDR3 size: 15 residues. Germline CDR1 is MDHEN and CDR2 is SYDVKM. For the CDR3, the DNA is TGTGCCAGCAGTATCCCCGGGGGGTTCACAGATACGCAGTATTTT. Its protein is CASSIPGGFTDTQYF.

V gene TRBV7-6 combines with J gene TRBJ2-3, with D perhaps assigned TRBD1 or TRBD2 (5 bases each). V was clipped by 6 bases and J by 5 bases, with 21 bases between them. Per germline, CDR1 SGHVS and CDR2 FNYEAQ. This CDR3 is built from 16 residues. CDR3 protein: CASSSLGRITRDTQYF. For the CDR3, the DNA is TGTGCCAGCAGTTCTCTGGGACGGATTACACGAGATACGCAGTATTTT.

V usage is TRBV11-3 and J usage is TRBJ1-1, with D possibly matching TRBD1 (6 bases). Germline values: CDR1 SGHNT, CDR2 YENEEA. Trimming left V 9 bases short and J 6 bases short, with 17 bases between. The CDR3 has 13 amino acids. CDR3 in DNA: TGTGCCAGGAAACAGGGAAGGAGCGCTGAAGCTTTCTTT. This encodes CARKQGRSAEAFF.

The rearrangement uses TRBV5-1 and TRBJ2-6, with D uncertain. V dropped 4 bases and J dropped 2 bases, with 16 bases sitting between them. The CDR3 consists of 17 residues. Germline CDR1 SGHRS, CDR2 YFSETQ. The CDR3 region is CASSETSGKTGANVLTF. The CDR3 DNA is TGCGCCAGCAGCGAAACCTCAGGAAAAACTGGGGCCAACGTCCTGACTTTC. The variable domain in full, completed from reference TRBV5-1 and TRBJ2-6, reads KAGVTQTPRYLIKTRGQQVTLSCSPISGHRSVSWYQQTPGQGLQFLFEYFSETQRNKGNFPGRFSGRQFSNSRSEMNVSTLELGDSALYLCASSETSGKTGANVLTFGAGSRLTVL.